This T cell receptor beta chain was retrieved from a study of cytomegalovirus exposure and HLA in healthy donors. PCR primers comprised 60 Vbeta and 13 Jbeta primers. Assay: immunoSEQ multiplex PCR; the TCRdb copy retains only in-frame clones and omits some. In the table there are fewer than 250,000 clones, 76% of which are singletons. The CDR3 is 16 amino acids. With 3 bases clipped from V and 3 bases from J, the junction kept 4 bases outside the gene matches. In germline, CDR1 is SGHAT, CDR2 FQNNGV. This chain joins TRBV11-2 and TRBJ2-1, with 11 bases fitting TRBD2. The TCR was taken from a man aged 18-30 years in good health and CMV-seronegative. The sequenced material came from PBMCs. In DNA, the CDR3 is TGTGCCAGCAGCTTGACCGGGACTAGCGGCTACAATGAGCAGTTCTTC. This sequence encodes CASSLTGTSGYNEQFF.